The T cell receptor (beta chain) described here comes from a study of cytomegalovirus exposure and HLA in healthy donors. General study results and limits: Reports indicate that TCR beta sequences accurately predicted the HLA-A and HLA-B alleles of most subjects.

Points on this clone: The antigen remains undetermined.

Per germline, CDR1 MDHEN and CDR2 SYDVKM. V was clipped by 5 bases and J by 4 bases, with 12 bases between them. There are 15 residues in the CDR3. PCR was performed using 60 Vbeta and 13 Jbeta primers. Generated by immunoSEQ multiplex PCR, the TCRdb table keeps only in-frame clones and is missing some. The repertoire includes about 140,000 clones, approximately 82% of them detected once, and more than 1.5% sits in the top ten. The clonotype was recovered from a woman in her thirties or forties in good health and CMV-seronegative. The chain combines TRBV28 with TRBJ2-6, with D possibly being TRBD1 (6 bases). Material: PBMCs. The CDR3 region is CASSHRAGGANVLTF. The CDR3 DNA reads TGTGCCAGCAGTCACAGGGCAGGAGGGGCCAACGTCCTGACTTTC.